The 32 T cell receptor beta chains presented below share a single source sample, sequenced in a study of shared clonotypes between healthy human individuals. It was CD45RO-negative cells, positively selected for CCR7, that made up naive CD8 cells, with terminally differentiated effector memory CD45RA+ cells excluded. Here immunoSEQ multiplex PCR was the method, and the copy in TCRdb shows in-frame clones only, minus some. The table shows about 2.2 million clones, with 90% to 95% occurring only once. The specimen was naive CD8+ T cells from PBMCs. Every receptor here comes from a man younger than 35 in good health. Some clones in this sample may be carry-over from other donors' samples.

The chain employs TRBV27 and TRBJ2-1; TRBD1 is a possible D gene (7 bases). V lost 2 bases to trimming and J lost 12 bases, with 14 bases between them. Germline CDR1 reads MNHEY; CDR2 reads SMNVEV (reference sequence). CDR3 length: 13 residues. CDR3: CASSLDREVWQFF. In nucleotides, the CDR3 is TGTGCCAGCAGTTTAGACAGGGAGGTTTGGCAGTTCTTC.

As concerns this clone: The same CDR3 also results from other DNA sequences found in this sample. CDR3 sequence reads: CASSGLAGGEQYF. The DNA of the CDR3 is TGTGCCAGCAGTGGACTAGCGGGAGGCGAGCAGTACTTC. The chain joins TRBV9 to TRBJ2-7; TRBD2 matches at 14 bases. The length of the CDR3 is 13 residues. Looked up from germline, CDR1 is SGDLS and CDR2 is YYNGEE. V shed 5 bases and J 6 bases; nucleotides not matched to a gene: 1. The variable domain in full, with the rest retrieved from reference TRBV9 and TRBJ2-7, is DSGVTQTPKHLITATGQRVTLRCSPRSGDLSVYWYQQSLDQGLQFLIQYYNGEERAKGNILERFSAQQFPDLHSELNLSSLELGDSALYFCASSGLAGGEQYFGPGTRLTVT.

In the case of this clone: The sample has other DNA sequences that encode this CDR3 too. The chain uses TRBV27 and TRBJ2-7; the D gene is possibly TRBD2 (5 bases). V shed 5 bases and J shed 2 bases, with 10 bases lying between them. The CDR3 totals 13 residues. Germline-derived CDR1 and CDR2 are MNHEY and SMNVEV (reference sequence). CDR3 residues: CASSLGLTYEQYF. The DNA of the CDR3 is TGTGCCAGCAGTCTCGGACTGACCTACGAGCAGTACTTC.

The chain combines TRBV28 with TRBJ1-4; 8 bases fit TRBD1. The CDR3 contains 16 residues. The V segment lost 7 bases and the J segment 7 bases; nucleotides outside the gene matches: 14. Germline CDR1 MDHEN, CDR2 SYDVKM. The CDR3 DNA is TGTGCCAGCAAATTCCCCCCAGGGGGCTTAGGTGAAAAACTGTTTTTT. Residues: CASKFPPGGLGEKLFF.

The chain employs TRBV28 and TRBJ2-2; D tentatively fits TRBD1 or TRBD2 (5 bases each). The CDR3 is made up of 15 amino acids. The V and J ends lost 5 bases and 5 bases respectively, with 15 bases between them. Germline CDR1 is MDHEN and CDR2 is SYDVKM. In DNA form, the CDR3 reads TGTGCCAGCAGTGGGACGGCGCACTATACCGGGGAGCTGTTTTTT. It yields the protein CASSGTAHYTGELFF.

The chain links TRBV14 to TRBJ2-1, with 8 positions matching TRBD2. V lost 4 bases, J lost 9 bases, and 5 bases stayed unmatched. The CDR3 has 13 amino acids. Germline values: CDR1 SGHDN, CDR2 FVKESK. The CDR3 DNA is TGTGCCAGCAGCCCTGGACTAGCAGTTGAGCAGTTCTTC. Residues: CASSPGLAVEQFF.

The gene calls are TRBV28 and TRBJ2-7, with a possible D match to TRBD2 (5 bases). V was clipped by 3 bases and J by 0 bases, with 15 bases between them. This CDR3 is 16 amino acids long. Germline CDR1 MDHEN, CDR2 SYDVKM. The CDR3 protein is CASSFPRRRSSYEQYF. Here the CDR3 DNA reads TGTGCCAGCAGTTTCCCTCGACGGAGGAGCTCCTACGAGCAGTACTTC.

The V gene is TRBV28, the J gene TRBJ1-4; TRBD1 matches at 7 bases. The CDR3 has 15 amino acids. V was pared by 6 bases and J by 14 bases, with 18 bases of the junction left unmatched. Per germline, CDR1 MDHEN and CDR2 SYDVKM. The DNA for the CDR3 is TGTGCCAGCAGGCCGAACGACAGGGCCCTGACCATGCTGTTTTTT. Its translation is CASRPNDRALTMLFF.

This chain links TRBV30 with TRBJ2-1, with a weak D call TRBD2 (5 bases). Trimming took 1 base from V and 7 from J, leaving 26 bases between them. The CDR3 is 18 residues long. Germline V gene lookup returns CDR1 GTSNPN and CDR2 SVGIG (reference sequence). In DNA, the CDR3 is TGTGCCTGGAGTGCGGGGTCCGGTTTCTTTGATATTAAGAATGAGCAGTTCTTC. Translation: CAWSAGSGFFDIKNEQFF.

The gene calls are TRBV5-4 and TRBJ1-2; tentatively, D is TRBD1 (5 bases). Trimming removed 1 base at V and 5 bases at J, with 15 bases between. Germline CDR1 is SGHNT and CDR2 is YYREEE (reference sequence). This CDR3 is built from 15 residues. CDR3 sequence: CASSLSRETVYGYTF. In DNA form, the CDR3 reads TGTGCCAGCAGCTTGAGTCGGGAGACAGTTTATGGCTACACCTTC.

The V gene is TRBV27, the J gene TRBJ2-1, with D possibly TRBD2 on 6 matching bases. The CDR3 is made up of 14 amino acids. From germline, CDR1 is MNHEY and CDR2 SMNVEV (reference sequence). Trimming removed 7 bases at V and 4 bases at J, with 14 bases between. CDR3 in DNA: TGTGCCAGCACCGTTGGCGGGATTTACAATGAGCAGTTCTTC. Protein sequence: CASTVGGIYNEQFF.

The chain has TRBV9 and TRBJ1-2, with a weak D call TRBD1 (6 bases). Germline CDR1 SGDLS, CDR2 YYNGEE. V was clipped by 4 bases and J by 5 bases, with 12 bases between them. This CDR3 is built from 13 residues. The CDR3 nucleotides read TGTGCCAGCAGCCACAGGGATTGGTATGGCTACACCTTC. Protein product: CASSHRDWYGYTF.

This sequence joins TRBV7-8 and TRBJ1-2; 8 bases align to TRBD1. CDR1 is SGHVS, CDR2 FQNEAQ, per germline. There are 15 residues in the CDR3. Losses at the gene ends were 6 bases for V and 3 bases for J; bases not matched to a gene: 9. CDR3 bases: TGTGCCAGCAGTCCCGGTACAGGGGGATACTATGGCTACACCTTC. This sequence encodes CASSPGTGGYYGYTF.

Remarks on this clone: Germline and junction disagree at one end, which may indicate a read error. The chain combines TRBV6-1 with TRBJ1-4, with D possibly TRBD1 on 5 matching bases. The CDR3 is 16 amino acids. Germline CDR1 and CDR2: MNHNS and SASEGT. The chain's CDR3 is CASIERGGRTNEKLFF. The CDR3 DNA follows: TGTGCCAGCATTGAAAGGGGAGGGCGGACTAATGAAAAACTGTTTTTT.

The chain is built from TRBV29-1 and TRBJ2-1, with 16 bases fitting TRBD2. The germline CDR1 and CDR2 sequences are SQVTM and ANQGSEA. The CDR3 loop spans 15 amino acids. V trimming: 6 bases; J trimming: 4 bases; junction bases outside the gene matches: 3. In DNA form, the CDR3 reads TGCAGCGTAGCGGGACTAGCGGGAGGGTACAATGAGCAGTTCTTC. This sequence encodes CSVAGLAGGYNEQFF.

The rearrangement links TRBV2 to TRBJ1-5; no clear D gene. The CDR3 covers 19 residues. V gave up 3 bases and J gave up 6 bases, with 27 bases separating them. Germline V gene data show CDR1 as SNHLY and CDR2 as FYNNEI. In nucleotides, the CDR3 is TGTGCCAGCAGTGATTTAGGCCCAGACCCAAAGTTGGGTTTTCAGCCCCAGCATTTT. Protein product: CASSDLGPDPKLGFQPQHF.

This clone is a singleton in its sample. This rearrangement joins TRBV21-1 to TRBJ2-5; TRBD2, the table's D call, lacks a check against the DNA. TRBV21-1 is reported as a pseudogene. The CDR3 is 19 amino acids. CDR3 amino acids: CASSKTPLAGHRYQETQYF. The CDR3, as DNA: TGTGCCAGCAGCAAAACCCCACTAGCGGGTCACCGGTACCAAGAGACCCAGTACTTC.

J is TRBJ2-1 and V is TRBV10-2, with 8 nucleotides matching TRBD1. CDR1 and CDR2 (germline): WSHSY, SAAADI. CDR3 length equals 13 residues. V lost 6 bases to trimming and J lost 8 bases; unmatched junction nucleotides: 6. The CDR3 DNA is TGCGCCAGCAGCAACAGGGGGGTACATGAGCAGTTCTTC. Its translation: CASSNRGVHEQFF.

V and J are TRBV5-5 and TRBJ1-1; D might be TRBD1 (5 bases). Trimming shortened V by 0 bases and J by 10 bases, and 13 bases separated the two germline ends. This CDR3 has 13 residues. The germline gives CDR1 SGHKS, CDR2 YYEKEE (reference sequence). Here the CDR3 reads CASSLAGGTGAFF. As DNA, the CDR3 is TGTGCCAGCAGCTTGGCTGGAGGGACCGGAGCTTTCTTT.

On this clone itself: This sample includes further DNA sequences coding for the same CDR3. V and J are TRBV7-9 and TRBJ2-7; D is unresolved. The V end lost 4 bases, the J end lost 1 base, and 5 bases lay between the germline ends. Germline V gene data show CDR1 as SEHNR and CDR2 as FQNEAQ (reference sequence). This CDR3 contains 12 residues. The CDR3 spells CASSSESYEQYF. The CDR3 DNA reads TGTGCCAGCAGCTCCGAGTCCTACGAGCAGTACTTC.

This clone has more than one count but fewer than ten. The rearrangement links TRBV4-3 to TRBJ1-1, with D unresolved. The CDR3 is 14 amino acids. Trimming shortened V by 1 base and J by 4 bases, and 10 bases separated the two germline ends. Germline V gene sequence: CDR1 LGHNA, CDR2 YSLEER. The CDR3 loop reads CASSQVRGSTEAFF. For the CDR3, the DNA is TGCGCCAGCAGCCAAGTGCGGGGATCCACTGAAGCTTTCTTT.

This chain connects TRBV4-3 to TRBJ1-5, with D uncertain. The germline V gene encodes CDR1 LGHNA and CDR2 YSLEER. The CDR3 runs 14 residues. V dropped 4 bases and J dropped 2 bases, with 9 bases sitting between them. The CDR3 reads CASSPRDGNQPQHF. The CDR3 DNA follows: TGCGCCAGCAGCCCTAGGGATGGCAATCAGCCCCAGCATTTT.

The chain combines TRBV29-1 with TRBJ2-2; TRBD1 agrees at 7 bases. J gave up 6 bases and V 4 bases, and 5 bases lay outside the gene matches. CDR1 is SQVTM and CDR2 is ANQGSEA in the germline V gene. This CDR3 is 13 amino acids long. The CDR3 bases are TGCAGCGTTGCTGACAGGGTCCCCGGGGAGCTGTTTTTT. Protein product: CSVADRVPGELFF.

This chain links TRBV5-1 with TRBJ2-6; 9 bases line up with TRBD2. Germline CDR1 SGHRS, CDR2 YFSETQ. The V and J ends lost 4 bases and 2 bases, in that order; junction bases with no gene match: 19. The CDR3 runs to 21 residues. The CDR3 spells CASSPMGLGPSGTPGANVLTF. The CDR3 DNA reads TGCGCCAGCAGCCCCATGGGTTTGGGACCTAGCGGGACTCCTGGGGCCAACGTCCTGACTTTC. Based on the CDR3 plus reference TRBV5-1 and TRBJ2-6, the full variable domain is KAGVTQTPRYLIKTRGQQVTLSCSPISGHRSVSWYQQTPGQGLQFLFEYFSETQRNKGNFPGRFSGRQFSNSRSEMNVSTLELGDSALYLCASSPMGLGPSGTPGANVLTFGAGSRLTVL.

The V and J genes are TRBV7-9 and TRBJ1-1; D gene ambiguous. Germline assignment: CDR1 SEHNR and CDR2 FQNEAQ (reference sequence). CDR3 length equals 14 residues. V was clipped by 3 bases and J by 0 bases, with 8 bases between them. The CDR3 loop reads CASSFGPMNTEAFF. Written as DNA, the CDR3 is TGTGCCAGCAGCTTTGGACCGATGAACACTGAAGCTTTCTTT. The entire variable domain, with the rest obtained from reference TRBV7-9 and TRBJ1-1, is as follows: DTGVSQNPRHKITKRGQNVTFRCDPISEHNRLYWYRQTLGQGPEFLTYFQNEAQLEKSRLLSDRFSAERPKGSFSTLEIQRTEQGDSAMYLCASSFGPMNTEAFFGQGTRLTVV.

The rearrangement uses TRBV7-6 and TRBJ2-5, with 8 bases lining up with TRBD2. Germline V CDR1 and CDR2: SGHVS, FNYEAQ. V shed 3 bases, J shed 4 bases, and the junction held 10 bases outside the gene matches. The CDR3 loop spans 16 amino acids. DNA for the CDR3: TGTGCCAGCAGCTTTTCTCGGGAGGGCCTTTCAGAGACCCAGTACTTC. This sequence encodes CASSFSREGLSETQYF. Full variable domain (rest looked up from reference TRBV7-6 and TRBJ2-5): GAGVSQSPRYKVTKRGQDVALRCDPISGHVSLYWYRQALGQGPEFLTYFNYEAQQDKSGLPNDRFSAERPEGSISTLTIQRTEQRDSAMYRCASSFSREGLSETQYFGPGTRLLVL.

The chain couples TRBV6-1 to TRBJ2-1; 8 positions match TRBD2. V dropped 1 base and J dropped 0; count of bases not matched to a gene: 5. This CDR3 contains 17 residues. Germline V gene data show CDR1 as MNHNS and CDR2 as SASEGT. The CDR3 spells CASSEGSSGYSYNEQFF. The CDR3 DNA reads as TGTGCCAGCAGTGAAGGGTCTAGCGGGTACTCCTACAATGAGCAGTTCTTC.

This clone has only one observation. The chain links TRBV2 to TRBJ2-7; 8 nucleotides line up with TRBD1. There are 14 residues in the CDR3. The ends lost 0 bases at V and 7 bases at J; junction bases unmatched: 5. Looked up from germline, CDR1 is SNHLY and CDR2 is FYNNEI. The CDR3 bases are TGTGCCAGCAGTGAAGCGGGACAGGTCTGGGAGCAGTACTTC. Amino acids: CASSEAGQVWEQYF. Together with reference TRBV2 and TRBJ2-7, the CDR3 gives the full variable domain: EPEVTQTPSHQVTQMGQEVILRCVPISNHLYFYWYRQILGQKVEFLVSFYNNEISEKSEIFDDQFSVERPDGSNFTLKIRSTKLEDSAMYFCASSEAGQVWEQYFGPGTRLTVT.

This chain uses TRBV27 with TRBJ2-1; 11 bases agree with TRBD2. This CDR3 has 16 amino acids. Trimming removed 1 base from V and 8 bases from J; junction bases left unmatched: 7. CDR1 is MNHEY, CDR2 SMNVEV, per germline (reference sequence). In DNA, the CDR3 is TGTGCCAGCAGTTTATTAGTAGCGGGAGGGCCCGATGAGCAGTTCTTC. This gives the protein CASSLLVAGGPDEQFF.

The chain combines TRBV4-3 with TRBJ1-1; no clear D. Trimming shortened V by 0 bases and J by 1 base, and 12 bases separated the two germline ends. The germline V gene has CDR1 LGHNA and CDR2 YSLEER. The CDR3 is 16 residues long. For the CDR3, the DNA is TGCGCCAGCAGCCAAGATCTCGGTACGGCGAACACTGAAGCTTTCTTT. Its protein is CASSQDLGTANTEAFF.

This rearrangement joins TRBV12-1 to TRBJ2-2; the D call TRBD1 from the table was never checked on the DNA. TRBV12-1 is a pseudogene. The CDR3 covers 16 residues. CDR3 bases: TGTGCCAGCAGCTTTGTGACAGACGCGAACACCGGGGAGCTGTTTTTT. Amino acid sequence: CASSFVTDANTGELFF.

This chain joins TRBV4-3 and TRBJ1-4; TRBD1 agrees at 8 bases. The CDR3 length is 14 residues. V gave up 7 bases and J gave up 8 bases; unmatched junction bases: 9. Looked up from germline, CDR1 is LGHNA and CDR2 is YSLEER. CDR3 sequence (DNA): TGCGCCAGCACCTCCGGGACAGGTCGAGAAAAACTGTTTTTT. The encoded protein is CASTSGTGREKLFF.